Below are 15 T cell receptor beta chains sequenced from a single sample in a study of T cells in women clearing cervical HPV infection. Some clones are missing from TCRdb's copy, which holds only in-frame ones; the method was immunoSEQ multiplex PCR. The table counts around 40,000 clones; 6.4% lies in the top ten. The sequenced sample consisted of blood buffy coat. Receptors were obtained from a woman aged 18 to 75 with a cervical HPV16 infection that either progressed to CIN3+ or cleared (not recorded which).

Note on this clone: The CDR3 is cut off 3 residues early in the read; its end comes from the germline J gene. The chain links TRBV29-1 to TRBJ2-5; perhaps TRBD2 as D (6 bases). There are 12 residues in the CDR3. V lost 7 bases and J lost 7, with 16 bases in between. CDR1 is SQVTM, CDR2 ANQGSEA, per germline. CDR3 DNA, as far as it was read: TGCAGCGAACGAGCCCACGGGGGGACC. Its translation: CSERAHGGT. The CDR3 as a whole reads CSERAHGGTQYF. The whole variable domain, remainder taken from reference TRBV29-1 and TRBJ2-5, is SAVISQKPSRDICQRGTSLTIQCQVDSQVTMMFWYRQQPGQSLTLIATANQGSEATYESGFVIDKFPISRPNLTFSTLTVSNMSPEDSSIYLCSERAHGGTQYFGPGTRLLVL.

As to this clone: From the germline J gene comes the end of the CDR3, since the read stops 3 residues before it. V and J are TRBV7-2 and TRBJ1-5; D is unclear. The length of the CDR3 is 17 residues. V was shortened by 0 bases and J by 2 bases, with 14 bases between the two germline ends. Germline V gene data show CDR1 as SGHTA and CDR2 as FQGNSA. The CDR3 protein is CASSLASAGIGNQPQHF. CDR3 DNA (partial): TGTGCCAGCAGCTTAGCGAGTGCGGGTATCGGCAATCAGCCC.

About this clone: The CDR3 extends 3 residues past the end of the read, so its final part is completed from the germline J gene. This chain links TRBV18 with TRBJ1-2; D is ambiguous. This CDR3 contains 15 residues. Germline lookup yields CDR1 KGHSH and CDR2 LQKENI. The sequenced CDR3 bases are TGTGCCAGCTCCTCCCCCTTGCTAGCCAAAAACATC. Translating it yields CASSSPLLAKNI. The whole CDR3 is CASSSPLLAKNIYTF.

Notes on this clone: The CDR3 end falls 3 residues outside the read, so it is completed with the germline J gene. This chain connects TRBV6-2 or TRBV6-3 to TRBJ2-3; 9 positions match TRBD2. Germline V gene data show CDR1 as MNHEY and CDR2 as SVGEGT. The CDR3 extends over 15 amino acids. V lost 7 bases, J lost 2 bases, and 7 bases stayed unmatched. The CDR3 bases that were read are TGTGCCAGCAAGATGACTAGCGGACCCACAGATACG. Amino acids: CASKMTSGPTDT. The entire CDR3 reads CASKMTSGPTDTQYF.

A remark on this clone: The DNA ends 3 residues before the CDR3 does, and the rest of the CDR3 is filled in from the germline J gene. V and J are TRBV18 and TRBJ2-5, with TRBD1 identical over 8 bases. The J segment lost 5 bases and the V segment lost 4 bases, leaving 6 bases of the junction unmatched. Germline V gene data show CDR1 as KGHSH and CDR2 as LQKENI. The CDR3 loop spans 14 amino acids. CDR3 amino acids: CASSLDRGGETQYF. The DNA read from the CDR3 is TGTGCCAGCTCACTAGACAGGGGCGGCGAGACC.

Turning to this clone: The CDR3 end falls 3 residues outside the read, so it is completed with the germline J gene. V usage is TRBV18 and J usage is TRBJ1-1; D remains ambiguous. The V end lost 6 bases, the J end lost 3 bases, and 5 bases lay between the germline ends. Germline CDR1 is KGHSH and CDR2 is LQKENI. CDR3 length: 11 residues. The CDR3 region is CASSPDTEAFF. The sequenced CDR3 bases are TGTGCCAGCTCTCCCGACACTGAA.

About this clone: The CDR3 is cut off 3 residues early in the read; its end comes from the germline J gene. The chain uses TRBV7-3 and TRBJ2-7; D gene ambiguous. The germline V gene encodes CDR1 SGHTA and CDR2 FQGTGA. This CDR3 contains 13 residues. Trimming left V 1 base short and J 2 bases short, with 6 bases between. The CDR3 bases that were read are TGTGCCAGCAGCTTAAAGGGCCCCTACGAG. Amino acids: CASSLKGPYE. The entire CDR3 is CASSLKGPYEQYF.

Note on this clone: The read gets to within 3 residues of the CDR3 end, and the germline J gene fills in the rest. The rearrangement joins TRBV20-1 to TRBJ1-5; 11 nucleotides match TRBD1. CDR1 is DFQATT, CDR2 SNEGSKA, per germline (reference sequence). The CDR3 runs to 13 residues. Trimming took 5 bases from V and 6 from J; bases not matched to a gene: 3. CDR3 DNA (partial): TGCAGTGCTTCCGGGACAGGGGGTCAGCCC. This translates into CSASGTGGQP. The whole CDR3 sequence is CSASGTGGQPQHF.

A word on this clone: The CDR3 end is not reached by the read, which stops 3 residues before it; the germline J gene fills it in. The chain combines TRBV7-9 with TRBJ1-2; D is undetermined. Germline CDR1 is SEHNR and CDR2 is FQNEAQ (reference sequence). The CDR3 totals 13 residues. The DNA read from the CDR3 is TGTGCCAGCAGCTTAGCGCTGTCGGTTGAC. Its protein product is CASSLALSVD. The entire CDR3 protein reads CASSLALSVDYTF.

The CDR3 spells CAWKREPSSYDYTF. The part of the CDR3 DNA that was read is TGTGCCTGGAAGCGGGAGCCCAGCTCCTACGAC. The rearrangement links TRBV30 to TRBJ1-2; D gene ambiguous. The sequence runs out 3 residues before the end of the CDR3; the remainder is reconstructed from the germline J gene. Germline V gene data show CDR1 as GTSNPN and CDR2 as SVGIG (reference sequence). The CDR3 is 14 amino acids.

A remark on this clone: The read terminates 3 residues before the CDR3 end, so the remaining end is supplied by the germline J gene. The chain has TRBV5-1 and TRBJ1-2; a possible D gene is TRBD1 (6 bases). Trimming removed 0 bases from V and 4 bases from J, with 13 bases in between. The germline CDR1 and CDR2 sequences are SGHRS and YFSETQ. The CDR3 loop spans 15 amino acids. CDR3 region: CASSLGVAGVYGYTF. The CDR3 DNA, read in part, is TGCGCCAGCAGCTTGGGTGTTGCAGGGGTCTATGGC.

Of note for this clone: The observed sequence ends 3 residues before the CDR3 terminus, with the missing tail filled in from the germline J gene. The chain recombines TRBV7-9 with TRBJ2-4; D gene uncertain. The CDR3 is 13 amino acids. Trimming cost V 2 bases and J 5 bases, with 7 bases left between them. Germline values: CDR1 SEHNR, CDR2 FQNEAQ (reference sequence). The sequenced part of the CDR3 DNA is TGTGCCAGCAGCTTAATAGCAGAAAACATT. Its translation is CASSLIAENI. The full CDR3 protein reads CASSLIAENIQYF.

Of note for this clone: The CDR3 end is not reached by the read, which stops 3 residues before it; the germline J gene fills it in. The J gene is TRBJ2-5, the V gene TRBV5-6, with 8 nucleotides matching TRBD1. V trimming: 2 bases; J trimming: 4 bases; junction bases outside the gene matches: 7. The CDR3 length is 15 residues. CDR1 is SGHDT and CDR2 is YYEEEE in the germline V gene. Partial CDR3 DNA: TGTGCCAGCAGCTTCGCCCAGGGGGCTGGAGAGACC. It is translated as CASSFAQGAGET. The entire CDR3 sequence reads CASSFAQGAGETQYF.

As regards this clone: The missing CDR3 end, 3 residues past where the read stops, is filled in from the germline J gene. The V call is TRBV30, the J call TRBJ1-4, with TRBD1 identical over 8 bases. This CDR3 comprises 14 residues. The germline V gene encodes CDR1 GTSNPN and CDR2 SVGIG (reference sequence). This CDR3 is CAWSAGQDNSPLFF. CDR3 bases read: TGTGCCTGGAGTGCGGGACAGGATAATTCACCA.

Turning to this clone: The read falls 3 residues short of the CDR3 end, and the missing part is taken from the germline J gene. This chain links TRBV19 with TRBJ2-1; TRBD2 agrees at 13 bases. The CDR3 length is 15 residues. The trim removed 10 bases at V and 9 bases at J, leaving 12 bases unmatched. Germline CDR1 is LNHDA and CDR2 is SQIVND (reference sequence). CDR3 region: CATLRTSGSYGEQFF. Incomplete CDR3 DNA: TGTGCCACCCTTCGGACTAGCGGGAGTTACGGTGAG.